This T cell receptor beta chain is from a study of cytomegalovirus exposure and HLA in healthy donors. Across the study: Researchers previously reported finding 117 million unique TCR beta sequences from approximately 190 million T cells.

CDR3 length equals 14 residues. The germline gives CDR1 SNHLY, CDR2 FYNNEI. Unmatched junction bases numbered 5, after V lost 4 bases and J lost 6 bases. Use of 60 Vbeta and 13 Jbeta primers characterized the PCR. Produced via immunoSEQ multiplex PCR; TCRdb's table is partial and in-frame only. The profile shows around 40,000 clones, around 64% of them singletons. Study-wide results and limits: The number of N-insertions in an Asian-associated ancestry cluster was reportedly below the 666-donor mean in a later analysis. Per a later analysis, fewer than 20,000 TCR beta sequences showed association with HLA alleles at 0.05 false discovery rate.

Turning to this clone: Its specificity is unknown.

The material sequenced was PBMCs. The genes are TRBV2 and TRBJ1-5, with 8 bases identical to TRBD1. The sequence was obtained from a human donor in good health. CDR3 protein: CASSAPGGIQPQHF. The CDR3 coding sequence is TGTGCCAGCAGTGCCCCAGGGGGCATTCAGCCCCAGCATTTT.